This T cell receptor beta chain came from a study of blood T cell repertoires in COVID-19. Study information: The United States, Italy and Spain supplied acute and convalescent COVID-19 samples. Nucleic acid was either cDNA or gDNA, and it came from T cells, B-cell-depleted T cells, or PBMCs.

The V segment lost 5 bases and the J segment 7 bases; nucleotides outside the gene matches: 11. CDR1 and CDR2 from the germline V gene are SGHTA and FQGNSA. The length of the CDR3 is 15 residues. Authors' analysis steps: Researchers report that nucleated cell counts were estimated from reference gene primer amplification. Data came from immunoSEQ multiplex PCR; TCRdb stores just in-frame clones and leaves some out. That table is the source of V, J and clone size, and D and trimming were worked out from the DNA. The sample contains 75,000 to 90,000 clones, 86% of which appear only once. The source material was peripheral blood. This receptor was taken from a man aged 45-65 years with active or convalescent COVID-19. V usage is TRBV7-2 and J usage is TRBJ2-1; 7 positions agree with TRBD2. The DNA of the CDR3 is TGTGCCAGCAGCACGCTGGGGGGGTACGGGAATGAGCAGTTCTTC. Translation: CASSTLGGYGNEQFF.